Shown below are 27 T cell receptor beta chains from a single sample sequenced in a study of siplizumab effects on memory and regulatory T cells. This table comes from immunoSEQ multiplex PCR, and its TCRdb copy is limited to in-frame clones, with some not included. The table includes tens of thousands of clones, around 80% detected once. Sequenced: memory CD4+ T cells sorted from blood. These receptors all come from a human donor in good health.

For the CDR3, the DNA is TGTGCCAGCAGCCCCAACCGGGGCAGCAGTGGCTACACCTTC. Amino acid sequence: CASSPNRGSSGYTF. V and J are TRBV14 and TRBJ1-2, with D possibly matching TRBD1 (5 bases). This CDR3 region has 14 residues. In germline, CDR1 is SGHDN, CDR2 FVKESK. Trimming removed 4 bases from V and 7 bases from J, with 16 bases in between.

V and J are TRBV7-2 and TRBJ2-7; TRBD1 agrees at 7 bases. Germline V gene sequence: CDR1 SGHTA, CDR2 FQGNSA. Losses at the gene ends were 5 bases for V and 6 bases for J; bases not matched to a gene: 4. The CDR3 runs 12 residues. The CDR3 protein is CASSADRVEQYF. CDR3 in DNA: TGTGCCAGCAGCGCAGACAGGGTCGAGCAGTACTTC.

The chain carries TRBV19 and TRBJ1-1; TRBD1 matches at 8 bases. Germline CDR1 LNHDA, CDR2 SQIVND (reference sequence). This CDR3 comprises 15 residues. The junction had 7 bases not matched to a gene; V was cut back by 1 base and J by 6 bases. The CDR3 DNA follows: TGTGCCAGTAGTATAGGGACAGGGCGTAACGCTGAAGCTTTCTTT. This encodes CASSIGTGRNAEAFF.

V and J are TRBV5-6 and TRBJ1-2; TRBD1 matches at 8 bases. V was clipped by 4 bases and J by 4 bases; unmatched bases: 9. The CDR3 has 15 amino acids. Germline V gene data show CDR1 as SGHDT and CDR2 as YYEEEE. For the CDR3, the DNA is TGTGCCAGCAGCGTGGACAGGGCGAACTTCTATGGCTACACCTTC. This encodes CASSVDRANFYGYTF.

This clone has only a few counts. This sequence joins TRBV5-4 and TRBJ2-3; D perhaps matches TRBD1 (5 bases). The CDR3 loop spans 13 amino acids. Trimming left V 5 bases short and J 6 bases short, with 13 bases between. The germline gives CDR1 SGHNT, CDR2 YYREEE (reference sequence). As DNA, the CDR3 is TGTGCCAGCAGATTACAGGAATTGGATACGCAGTATTTT. Protein product: CASRLQELDTQYF.

The chain employs TRBV25-1 and TRBJ2-3; D remains unclear. V was shortened by 8 bases and J by 2 bases, with 5 bases between the two germline ends. The CDR3 spans 11 residues. Germline loops: CDR1 MGHDK, CDR2 SYGVNS. The CDR3 here is CASRITDTQYF. In DNA form, the CDR3 reads TGTGCCAGCCGGATCACAGATACGCAGTATTTT.

The chain recombines TRBV6-6 with TRBJ1-2; D gene ambiguous. The V end lost 9 bases, the J end lost 6 bases, and 17 bases lay between the germline ends. This CDR3 has 13 residues. CDR1 MNHNY and CDR2 SVGAGI come from the germline V gene (reference sequence). CDR3 in amino acids: CASWVVGEDGYTF. CDR3 DNA sequence: TGTGCCAGTTGGGTGGTCGGGGAGGATGGCTACACCTTC.

V usage is TRBV5-4 and J usage is TRBJ1-6, with D tentatively TRBD1 (5 bases). There are 17 residues in the CDR3. V dropped 0 bases and J dropped 6 bases, with 16 bases sitting between them. Germline CDR1 and CDR2: SGHNT and YYREEE (reference sequence). Here the CDR3 DNA reads TGTGCCAGCAGCTTGGCGCCACGGGGCTCCAGTAATTCACCCCTCCACTTT. This translates into CASSLAPRGSSNSPLHF.

The rearrangement links TRBV7-2 to TRBJ2-3, with no clear D. This CDR3 has 14 residues. Germline V CDR1 and CDR2: SGHTA, FQGNSA. The V and J ends lost 0 bases and 1 base respectively, with 5 bases between them. The CDR3: CASSLATRTDTQYF. The CDR3 DNA follows: TGTGCCAGCAGCTTAGCTACCCGCACAGATACGCAGTATTTT.

The rearrangement links TRBV5-1 to TRBJ1-3, with D possibly matching TRBD1 (5 bases). V gave up 0 bases and J gave up 2 bases, with 9 bases separating them. The length of the CDR3 is 15 residues. CDR1 and CDR2 (germline): SGHRS, YFSETQ. CDR3 amino acids: CASSLAQGAGNTIYF. The CDR3 bases are TGCGCCAGCAGCTTGGCCCAGGGCGCTGGAAACACCATATATTTT.

This clone was detected only a few times. The rearrangement joins TRBV7-2 to TRBJ2-5; D not resolved. Germline-derived CDR1 and CDR2 are SGHTA and FQGNSA. The CDR3 consists of 13 residues. V lost 0 bases and J lost 5, with 7 bases in between. The CDR3 loop is CASSLAYGETQYF. CDR3 nucleotides: TGTGCCAGCAGCTTAGCGTACGGGGAGACCCAGTACTTC.

V usage is TRBV7-6 and J usage is TRBJ1-4; TRBD1 matches at 8 bases. Germline V gene sequence: CDR1 SGHVS, CDR2 FNYEAQ. V gave up 2 bases and J gave up 8 bases; unmatched junction bases: 4. The CDR3 is made up of 14 amino acids. In DNA form, the CDR3 reads TGTGCCAGCAGCTTACAGGGGGCGGGGGAAAAACTGTTTTTT. This codes for CASSLQGAGEKLFF.

This chain connects TRBV7-6 to TRBJ2-5, with TRBD2 matching over 10 bases. This CDR3 is built from 16 residues. The junction had 7 bases not matched to a gene; V was cut back by 5 bases and J by 1 base. Germline assignment: CDR1 SGHVS and CDR2 FNYEAQ. The CDR3 region is CASSVFSGGAQETQYF. As DNA, the CDR3 is TGTGCCAGCAGCGTTTTCAGCGGGGGGGCCCAAGAGACCCAGTACTTC.

The chain joins TRBV28 to TRBJ1-2, with D possibly TRBD1 on 5 matching bases. Trimming removed 6 bases from V and 8 bases from J, with 13 bases in between. This CDR3 is 12 amino acids long. Germline assignment: CDR1 MDHEN and CDR2 SYDVKM. CDR3 DNA sequence: TGTGCCAGCAGGACTACAGGTCAAGGCTACACCTTC. Translation: CASRTTGQGYTF.

This rearrangement joins TRBV25-1 to TRBJ1-6; D unresolved. Per the germline V gene, CDR1 is MGHDK and CDR2 is SYGVNS. V was clipped by 5 bases and J by 11 bases, with 13 bases between them. The CDR3 sequence is 13 residues long. The CDR3 bases are TGTGCCAGCAGTCCCTCGACGAGTACACCCCTCCACTTT. This gives the protein CASSPSTSTPLHF.

The V and J genes are TRBV5-4 and TRBJ2-7; 8 bases match TRBD2. The CDR3 covers 15 residues. Germline CDR1 and CDR2: SGHNT and YYREEE (reference sequence). Unmatched junction bases numbered 8, after V lost 0 bases and J lost 6 bases. CDR3 in amino acids: CASSLAGGPLSEQYF. The CDR3 DNA follows: TGTGCCAGCAGCTTGGCGGGGGGGCCGTTATCCGAGCAGTACTTC.

This clone was detected only a few times. V usage is TRBV6-5 and J usage is TRBJ2-2, with D unresolved. The CDR3 has 15 amino acids. Germline loops: CDR1 MNHEY, CDR2 SVGAGI. V lost 2 bases and J 3 bases, leaving 10 bases between the germline ends. CDR3 sequence (DNA): TGTGCCAGCAGTTACCTCCGACGAGACACCGGGGAGCTGTTTTTT. Its translation is CASSYLRRDTGELFF.

The chain links TRBV6-1 to TRBJ2-3; possibly TRBD1 for D (6 bases). V was pared by 10 bases and J by 2 bases, with 19 bases between. The CDR3 loop spans 15 amino acids. Per germline, CDR1 MNHNS and CDR2 SASEGT. The CDR3 DNA reads TGTGCCATCTTAACCGGGACACACTACACAGATACGCAGTATTTT. Translation gives CAILTGTHYTDTQYF.

The V and J genes are TRBV28 and TRBJ1-1; TRBD1 is a possible D gene (5 bases). In germline, CDR1 is MDHEN, CDR2 SYDVKM. The ends were cut back, 5 bases at V and 3 bases at J, with 10 bases in the middle. The CDR3 has 13 amino acids. CDR3 in amino acids: CASSTAGDTEAFF. Written as DNA, the CDR3 is TGTGCCAGCAGTACGGCGGGGGACACTGAAGCTTTCTTT.

The gene calls are TRBV27 and TRBJ2-7, with D perhaps matching TRBD1 (5 bases). CDR1 and CDR2 from the germline V gene are MNHEY and SMNVEV (reference sequence). Trimming stripped 5 bases from V and 5 bases from J, with 22 bases between. CDR3 size: 16 residues. The CDR3 nucleotides are TGTGCCAGCAGTCTGGGGTTTGGGCAGGGTCTAGACGAGCAGTACTTC. Amino acid sequence: CASSLGFGQGLDEQYF.

The CDR3, as DNA: TGTGCCAGCAGCTTATCGAGGGACGGACTCTATGGCTACACCTTC. Translated: CASSLSRDGLYGYTF. This sequence joins TRBV7-2 and TRBJ1-2; a weak D match, TRBD1 (5 bases). CDR1 and CDR2 (germline): SGHTA, FQGNSA. Trimming stripped 2 bases from V and 4 bases from J, with 14 bases between. The CDR3 has 15 residues. The full variable domain, in which reference TRBV7-2 and TRBJ1-2 provide the parts outside the CDR3, is GAGVSQSPSNKVTEKGKDVELRCDPISGHTALYWYRQSLGQGLEFLIYFQGNSAPDKSGLPSDRFSAERTGGSVSTLTIQRTQQEDSAVYLCASSLSRDGLYGYTFGSGTRLTVV.

The chain links TRBV30 to TRBJ2-2; 7 bases are a match to TRBD2. The CDR3 totals 16 residues. CDR1 and CDR2 from the germline V gene are GTSNPN and SVGIG (reference sequence). The CDR3 DNA is TGTGCTCGATCGGGGCGGGGGACGGCGAACACCGGGGAGCTGTTTTTT. This encodes CARSGRGTANTGELFF.

The chain carries TRBV6-5 and TRBJ2-7; 10 bases align to TRBD1. The trim removed 4 bases at V and 5 bases at J, leaving 8 bases unmatched. Looked up from germline, CDR1 is MNHEY and CDR2 is SVGAGI. The CDR3 spans 15 residues. The CDR3 loop is CASSSRDRGSDEQYF. For the CDR3, the DNA is TGTGCCAGCAGTTCCCGGGACAGGGGAAGCGACGAGCAGTACTTC.

The rearrangement links TRBV30 to TRBJ1-3; no definite D call. Deletions cut 4 bases from V and 0 bases from J, with 4 bases between. This CDR3 contains 12 residues. Germline values: CDR1 GTSNPN, CDR2 SVGIG (reference sequence). The CDR3 loop is CAWTLSGNTIYF. For the CDR3, the DNA is TGTGCCTGGACACTCTCTGGAAACACCATATATTTT.

The chain couples TRBV4-1 to TRBJ2-5, with D tentatively TRBD2 (7 bases). Germline-derived CDR1 and CDR2 are MGHRA and YSYEKL. This CDR3 spans 16 amino acids. V lost 3 bases to trimming and J lost 4 bases, with 18 bases between them. The CDR3: CASSQASTGGSETQYF. The CDR3 nucleotides are TGCGCCAGCAGCCAGGCTTCAACGGGGGGCTCAGAGACCCAGTACTTC.

The chain joins TRBV14 to TRBJ2-5; TRBD2 matches at 8 bases. TRBJ2-7 explains the end of the DNA better; the J call may be wrong. Germline V lookup: CDR1 SGHDN, CDR2 FVKESK. The CDR3 runs 15 residues. The CDR3 region has the DNA TGTGCCAGCAGCCAGGCCCTAGCGGGTGGTTACGAGCAGTACTTC. This encodes CASSQALAGGYEQYF.

The chain combines TRBV4-1 with TRBJ1-2; perhaps TRBD1 as D (5 bases). The germline V gene encodes CDR1 MGHRA and CDR2 YSYEKL. This CDR3 region has 18 residues. Trimming cost V 0 bases and J 7 bases, with 24 bases left between them. The CDR3 reads CASSQERGYLVGQGGYTF. DNA for the CDR3: TGCGCCAGCAGCCAAGAAAGAGGGTATCTCGTGGGGCAGGGTGGCTACACCTTC.